The 4 T cell receptor beta chains presented below share a single source sample, sequenced in a study of T cell responses to AZD1222 COVID-19 vaccine. Using immunoSEQ multiplex PCR, the repertoire was profiled, and TCRdb retains in-frame clones only, with some absent. The sample lists roughly 99,000 clones, 92% occurring once. Sequencing used peripheral blood, obtained 28 days after the second AZD1222 dose. These TCRs come from an adult who received the AZD1222 COVID-19 vaccine.

V gene TRBV28 combines with J gene TRBJ2-2, with 8 bases identical to TRBD1. The germline gives CDR1 MDHEN, CDR2 SYDVKM. The CDR3 runs 15 residues. J lost 7 bases, V lost 7 bases, and 11 bases had no gene match. This CDR3 reads CASTRTRGQGGELFF. Here the CDR3 DNA reads TGTGCCAGCACACGAACCAGGGGGCAGGGCGGGGAGCTGTTTTTT.

The genes are TRBV4-1 and TRBJ1-2; D gene unclear. Trimming left V 3 bases short and J 3 bases short, with 11 bases between. The CDR3 covers 14 residues. Germline loops: CDR1 MGHRA, CDR2 YSYEKL. The CDR3, as DNA: TGCGCCAGCAGCCAGAGGGTGGGGTACTATGGCTACACCTTC. Encoded protein: CASSQRVGYYGYTF.

V is TRBV9 and J is TRBJ2-1; the match to TRBD2 covers 14 bases. The V gene's germline CDR1 is SGDLS and CDR2 YYNGEE. V shed 3 bases, J shed 8 bases, and the junction held 7 bases outside the gene matches. The CDR3 has 16 amino acids. The CDR3 reads CASSARLAGGLDEQFF. DNA for the CDR3: TGTGCCAGCAGCGCACGACTAGCGGGAGGGTTAGATGAGCAGTTCTTC.

This chain uses TRBV6-5 with TRBJ1-2, with D unclear. The CDR3 has 14 amino acids. Trimming stripped 0 bases from V and 5 bases from J, with 10 bases between. Germline V gene data show CDR1 as MNHEY and CDR2 as SVGAGI. In DNA form, the CDR3 reads TGTGCCAGCAGTTACTCCCCGGGTTGGTATGGCTACACCTTC. It is translated as CASSYSPGWYGYTF.